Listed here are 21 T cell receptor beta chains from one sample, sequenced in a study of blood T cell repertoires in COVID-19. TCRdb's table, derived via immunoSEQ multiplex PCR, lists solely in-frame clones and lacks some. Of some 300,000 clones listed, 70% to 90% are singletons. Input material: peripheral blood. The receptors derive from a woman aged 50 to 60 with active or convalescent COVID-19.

The CDR3 loop reads CASSSKGGTIIAKNIQYF. CDR3 in DNA: TGTGCCAGCAGTTCGAAAGGAGGGACGATAATAGCCAAAAACATTCAGTACTTC. This chain connects TRBV27 to TRBJ2-4; a possible D gene is TRBD2 (6 bases). The CDR3 is 18 residues long. V lost 4 bases and J lost 0, with 19 bases in between. Germline V gene sequence: CDR1 MNHEY, CDR2 SMNVEV (reference sequence).

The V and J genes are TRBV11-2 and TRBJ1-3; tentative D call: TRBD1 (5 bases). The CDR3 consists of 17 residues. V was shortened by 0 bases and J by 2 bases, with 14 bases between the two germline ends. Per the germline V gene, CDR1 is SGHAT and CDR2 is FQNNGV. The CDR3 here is CASSLDAIGRAGNTIYF. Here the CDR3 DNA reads TGTGCCAGCAGCTTAGACGCCATTGGCAGGGCTGGAAACACCATATATTTT. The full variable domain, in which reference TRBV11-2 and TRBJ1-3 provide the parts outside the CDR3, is EAGVAQSPRYKIIEKRQSVAFWCNPISGHATLYWYQQILGQGPKLLIQFQNNGVVDDSQLPKDRFSAERLKGVDSTLKIQPAKLEDSAVYLCASSLDAIGRAGNTIYFGEGSWLTVV.

CDR3 DNA sequence: TGTGCCAGCAGCTTATCAGGGGTAGCTGAAGCTTTCTTT. Translated: CASSLSGVAEAFF. The chain combines TRBV7-3 with TRBJ1-1, with D maybe TRBD1 (6 bases). Trimming removed 2 bases from V and 6 bases from J, with 10 bases in between. The CDR3 sequence is 13 residues long. Germline V lookup: CDR1 SGHTA, CDR2 FQGTGA.

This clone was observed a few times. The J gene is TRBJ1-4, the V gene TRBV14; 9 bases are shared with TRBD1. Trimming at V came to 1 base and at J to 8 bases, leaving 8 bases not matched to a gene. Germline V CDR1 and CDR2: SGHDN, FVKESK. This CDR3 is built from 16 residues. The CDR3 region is CASSQGLDRGAEKLFF. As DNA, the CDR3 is TGTGCCAGCAGCCAAGGCCTCGACAGGGGGGCGGAAAAACTGTTTTTT. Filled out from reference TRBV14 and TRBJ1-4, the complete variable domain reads EAGVTQFPSHSVIEKGQTVTLRCDPISGHDNLYWYRRVMGKEIKFLLHFVKESKQDESGMPNNRFLAERTGGTYSTLKVQPAELEDSGVYFCASSQGLDRGAEKLFFGSGTQLSVL.

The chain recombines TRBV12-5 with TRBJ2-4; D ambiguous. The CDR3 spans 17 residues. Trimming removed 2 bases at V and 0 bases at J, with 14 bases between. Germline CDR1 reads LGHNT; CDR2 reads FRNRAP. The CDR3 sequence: CASGLSYSRIAKNIQYF. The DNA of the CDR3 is TGTGCTAGTGGTTTGTCCTATTCCAGGATAGCCAAAAACATTCAGTACTTC.

CDR3 sequence reads: CASSPGQFPTGELFF. CDR3 DNA: TGTGCCAGCAGCCCCGGACAGTTTCCGACCGGGGAGCTGTTTTTT. The V call is TRBV5-4, the J call TRBJ2-2; a weak D match, TRBD1 (6 bases). Germline V gene sequence: CDR1 SGHNT, CDR2 YYREEE (reference sequence). The V end was cut by 4 bases, the J end by 5 bases, with 15 bases between. This CDR3 has 15 amino acids.

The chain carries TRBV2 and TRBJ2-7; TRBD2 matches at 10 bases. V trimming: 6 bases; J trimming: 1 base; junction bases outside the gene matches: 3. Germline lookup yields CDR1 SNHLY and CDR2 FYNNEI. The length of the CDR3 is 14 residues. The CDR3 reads CASSRTSGSYEQYF. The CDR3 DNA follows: TGTGCCAGCAGCCGGACTAGCGGTTCCTACGAGCAGTACTTC.

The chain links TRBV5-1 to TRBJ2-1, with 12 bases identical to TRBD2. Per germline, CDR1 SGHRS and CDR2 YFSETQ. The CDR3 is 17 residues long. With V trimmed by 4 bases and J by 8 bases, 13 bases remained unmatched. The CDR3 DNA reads TGCGCCAGCAGCCCGGGTCTAGCGGGAGGGCCCCGGCATGAGCAGTTCTTC. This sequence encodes CASSPGLAGGPRHEQFF.

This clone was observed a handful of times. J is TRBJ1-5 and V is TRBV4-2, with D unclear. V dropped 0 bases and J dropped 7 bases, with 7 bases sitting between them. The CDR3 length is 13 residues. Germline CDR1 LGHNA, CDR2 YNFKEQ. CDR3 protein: CASSQDSSQPQHF. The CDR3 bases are TGTGCCAGCAGCCAAGATTCTTCGCAGCCCCAGCATTTT.

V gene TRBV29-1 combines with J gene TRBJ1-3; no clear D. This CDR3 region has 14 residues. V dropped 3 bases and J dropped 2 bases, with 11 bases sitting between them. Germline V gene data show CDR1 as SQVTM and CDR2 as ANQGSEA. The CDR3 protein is CSVEEGGAGNTIYF. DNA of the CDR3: TGCAGCGTTGAGGAAGGAGGCGCTGGAAACACCATATATTTT.

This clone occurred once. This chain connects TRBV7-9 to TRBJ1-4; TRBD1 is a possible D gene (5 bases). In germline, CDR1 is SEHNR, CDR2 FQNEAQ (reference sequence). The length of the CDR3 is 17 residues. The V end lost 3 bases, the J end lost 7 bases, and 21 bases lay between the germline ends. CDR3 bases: TGTGCCAGCAGCTTGGGGCCGGGACGCCCCGGGGGTGAAAAACTGTTTTTT. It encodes CASSLGPGRPGGEKLFF.

The CDR3 sequence: CASSLRGIGANYGYTF. The DNA for the CDR3 is TGTGCCAGCAGCTTAAGGGGTATTGGGGCTAACTATGGCTACACCTTC. The chain recombines TRBV7-8 with TRBJ1-2; perhaps TRBD1 as D (5 bases). CDR1 is SGHVS and CDR2 is FQNEAQ in the germline V gene. CDR3 length: 16 residues. The V end lost 2 bases, the J end lost 0 bases, and 13 bases lay between the germline ends.

The CDR3 protein is CASSLGRGITDTQYF. The CDR3 DNA sequence: TGTGCCAGCTCCCTCGGGAGGGGTATTACAGATACGCAGTATTTT. The rearrangement uses TRBV18 and TRBJ2-3, with 8 nucleotides matching TRBD2. CDR3 length: 15 residues. The trim removed 6 bases at V and 3 bases at J, leaving 8 bases unmatched. Germline CDR1 is KGHSH and CDR2 is LQKENI.

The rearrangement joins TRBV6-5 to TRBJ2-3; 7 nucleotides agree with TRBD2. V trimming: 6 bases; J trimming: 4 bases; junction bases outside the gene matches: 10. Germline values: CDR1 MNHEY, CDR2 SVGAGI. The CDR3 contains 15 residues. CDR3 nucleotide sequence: TGTGCCAGCAGCGGCGGGAGCATAGTAGCAGATACGCAGTATTTT. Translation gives CASSGGSIVADTQYF.

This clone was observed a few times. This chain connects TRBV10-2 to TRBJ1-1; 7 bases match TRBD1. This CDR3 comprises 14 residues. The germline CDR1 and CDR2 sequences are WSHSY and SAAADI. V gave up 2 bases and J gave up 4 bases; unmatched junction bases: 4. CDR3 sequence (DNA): TGCGCCAGCAGTGAGCGGCAGGGGGGCACTGAAGCTTTCTTT. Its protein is CASSERQGGTEAFF.

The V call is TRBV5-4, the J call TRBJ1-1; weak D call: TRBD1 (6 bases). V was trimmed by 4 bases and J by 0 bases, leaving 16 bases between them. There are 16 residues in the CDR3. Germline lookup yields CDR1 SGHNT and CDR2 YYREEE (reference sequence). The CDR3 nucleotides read TGTGCCAGCAGCCGTTACCCTGGGGACATGAACACTGAAGCTTTCTTT. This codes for CASSRYPGDMNTEAFF. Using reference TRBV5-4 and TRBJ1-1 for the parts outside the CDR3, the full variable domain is ETGVTQSPTHLIKTRGQQVTLRCSSQSGHNTVSWYQQALGQGPQFIFQYYREEENGRGNFPPRFSGLQFPNYSSELNVNALELDDSALYLCASSRYPGDMNTEAFFGQGTRLTVV.

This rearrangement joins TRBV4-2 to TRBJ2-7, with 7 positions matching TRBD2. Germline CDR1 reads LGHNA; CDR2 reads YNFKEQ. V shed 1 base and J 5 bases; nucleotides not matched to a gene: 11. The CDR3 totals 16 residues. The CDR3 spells CASSQGGAGVDHEQYF. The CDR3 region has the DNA TGTGCCAGCAGCCAAGGCGGCGCGGGAGTAGACCACGAGCAGTACTTC.

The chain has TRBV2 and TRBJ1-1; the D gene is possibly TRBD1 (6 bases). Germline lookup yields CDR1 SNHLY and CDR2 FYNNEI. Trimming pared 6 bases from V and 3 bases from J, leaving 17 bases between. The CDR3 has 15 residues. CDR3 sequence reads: CASRASSGGHTEAFF. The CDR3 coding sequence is TGTGCCAGCAGGGCCTCCTCCGGGGGGCACACTGAAGCTTTCTTT.

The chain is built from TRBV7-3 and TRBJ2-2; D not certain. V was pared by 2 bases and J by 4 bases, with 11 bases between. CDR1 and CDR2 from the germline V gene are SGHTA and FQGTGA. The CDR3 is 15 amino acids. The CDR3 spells CASSLAPPGTGELFF. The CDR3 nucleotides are TGTGCCAGCAGCTTAGCACCACCGGGCACCGGGGAGCTGTTTTTT.

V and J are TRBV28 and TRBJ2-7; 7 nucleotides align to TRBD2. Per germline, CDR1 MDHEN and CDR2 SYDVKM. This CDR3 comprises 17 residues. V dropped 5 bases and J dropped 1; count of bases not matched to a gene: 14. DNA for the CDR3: TGTGCCAGCAGTCCTATATATGCGGGAGAGGAGTCCTACGAGCAGTACTTC. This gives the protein CASSPIYAGEESYEQYF.

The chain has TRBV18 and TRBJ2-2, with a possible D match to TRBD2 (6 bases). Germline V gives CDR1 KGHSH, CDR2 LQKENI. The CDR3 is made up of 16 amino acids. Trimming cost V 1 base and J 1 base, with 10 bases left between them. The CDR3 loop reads CASSPRSGVNTGELFF. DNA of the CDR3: TGTGCCAGCTCACCACGGTCGGGGGTGAACACCGGGGAGCTGTTTTTT.